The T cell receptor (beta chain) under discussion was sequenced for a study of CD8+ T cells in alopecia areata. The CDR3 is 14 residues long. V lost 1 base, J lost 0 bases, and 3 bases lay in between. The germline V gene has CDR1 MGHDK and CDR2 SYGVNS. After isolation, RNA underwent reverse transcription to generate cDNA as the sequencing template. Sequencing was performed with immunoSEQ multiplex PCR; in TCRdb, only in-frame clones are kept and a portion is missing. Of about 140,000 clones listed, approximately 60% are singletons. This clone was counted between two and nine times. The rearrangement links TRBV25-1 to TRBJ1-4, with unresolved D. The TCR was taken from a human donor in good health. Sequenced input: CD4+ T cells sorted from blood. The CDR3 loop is CASSESTTNEKLFF. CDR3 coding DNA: TGTGCCAGCAGTGAATCGACAACTAATGAAAAACTGTTTTTT.